These 31 T cell receptor beta chains were sequenced from one sample in a study of metastatic and nonmetastatic thyroid tumors. TCRdb re-called the PCR reads via MiXCR. The table includes about 93,000 clones, about 13% detected once. Ahead of thyroid surgery, no patient had received treatment of any kind. What was sequenced was blood. The receptor set was obtained from a female donor with papillary thyroid cancer or a benign thyroid nodule (not recorded which). Some clones in this sample may be carry-over from other donors' samples.

Only a few counts were recorded for this clone. This chain uses TRBV2 with TRBJ1-2; D is unresolved. The CDR3 covers 14 residues. The germline gives CDR1 SNHLY, CDR2 FYNNEI. V was clipped by 4 bases and J by 0 bases, with 9 bases between them. This chain's CDR3 is CASSGLKANYGYTF. The CDR3 DNA follows: TGTGCCAGCAGTGGACTAAAAGCTAACTATGGCTACACCTTC.

With respect to this clone: One base away lies a much larger clone, so this may be a sequencing read error. The chain carries TRBV5-4 and TRBJ1-3, with a weak D call TRBD1 (6 bases). CDR3 size: 15 residues. The germline gives CDR1 SGHNT, CDR2 YYREEE (reference sequence). CDR3 sequence (DNA): TGTACCAGCAGCTTCGCAGGGGCAAATGGAAACACCATATATTTT. As protein: CTSSFAGANGNTIYF.

CDR3 protein: CASSLGSSAIYEQYV. The CDR3 nucleotides read TGTGCCAGCAGCTTAGGTTCTAGCGCCATCTACGAGCAGTACGTC. J is TRBJ2-7 and V is TRBV7-8; a weak D match, TRBD2 (6 bases). Germline-derived CDR1 and CDR2 are SGHVS and FQNEAQ. V shed 1 base and J shed 3 bases, with 13 bases lying between them. The CDR3 covers 15 residues.

This clone was seen many times. Other DNA sequences within the sample encode an identical CDR3. The chain uses TRBV12-3 or TRBV12-4 and TRBJ1-5, with 8 bases lining up with TRBD1. V was pared by 4 bases and J by 2 bases, with 1 base of the junction left unmatched. The CDR3 has 14 amino acids. DNA of the CDR3: TGTGCCAGCAGTTCGACAGGGGGCAATCAGCCCCAGCATTTT. It is translated as CASSSTGGNQPQHF.

This clone was detected ten times or more. Other DNA sequences of this sample code for an identical CDR3. The chain employs TRBV19 and TRBJ2-2; D call uncertain. The germline gives CDR1 LNHDA, CDR2 SQIVND (reference sequence). The CDR3 loop spans 16 amino acids. Trimming took 1 base from V and 4 from J, leaving 13 bases between them. The CDR3 is CASSIGDRLTTGELFF. CDR3 DNA: TGTGCCAGTAGTATAGGTGATAGGCTAACCACCGGGGAGCTGTTTTTT.

In this sample, this clone turned up a few times. V usage is TRBV27 and J usage is TRBJ2-7; 10 bases map to TRBD2. V dropped 6 bases and J dropped 4; count of bases not matched to a gene: 12. In germline, CDR1 is MNHEY, CDR2 SMNVEV (reference sequence). The CDR3 covers 16 residues. This CDR3 is CASRVGLAGVQYEQYF. CDR3 sequence (DNA): TGTGCCAGCAGGGTGGGGCTAGCGGGAGTCCAGTACGAGCAGTACTTC.

To note about this clone: A much larger clonotype is one base distant, so this may be a read error. The chain links TRBV7-9 to TRBJ1-4, with a possible D match to TRBD1 (5 bases). V gave up 5 bases and J gave up 14 bases, with 21 bases separating them. Germline values: CDR1 SEHNR, CDR2 FQNEAQ (reference sequence). The CDR3 covers 14 residues. CDR3 sequence: CASSPTVGTSVLFF. In DNA form, the CDR3 reads TGTGCCAGCAGCCCGACGGTGGGGACCAGTGTTCTGTTTTTT.

At least ten counts were recorded for this clone. J is TRBJ2-5 and V is TRBV15, with D possibly matching TRBD2 (5 bases). V lost 1 base and J lost 2, with 14 bases in between. CDR3 length: 16 residues. CDR1 is LNHNV and CDR2 is YYDKDF in the germline V gene (reference sequence). The CDR3: CATSRGSFPGQETQYF. Here the CDR3 DNA reads TGTGCCACCAGCAGAGGCTCATTTCCGGGGCAAGAGACCCAGTACTTC.

This clone has a count of ten or more. The rearrangement links TRBV3-1 to TRBJ1-3; D unresolved. Germline V gene lookup returns CDR1 LGHDT and CDR2 YNNKEL (reference sequence). V gave up 1 base and J gave up 2 bases, with 6 bases separating them. This CDR3 region has 14 residues. This chain's CDR3 is CASSQVHTGNTIYF. CDR3 sequence (DNA): TGTGCCAGCAGCCAAGTGCATACTGGAAACACCATATATTTT.

This clone was seen ten or more times. The gene calls are TRBV7-8 and TRBJ2-7, with D perhaps matching TRBD2 (5 bases). This CDR3 spans 15 amino acids. V was trimmed by 5 bases and J by 0 bases, leaving 14 bases between them. Germline CDR1 is SGHVS and CDR2 is FQNEAQ. The CDR3 sequence is CASSPRGSNSYEQYF. The CDR3 DNA reads as TGTGCCAGCAGCCCCCGGGGTAGCAACTCCTACGAGCAGTACTTC.

This clone was found many times. This chain uses TRBV30 with TRBJ2-2, with 7 bases fitting TRBD2. The J segment lost 4 bases and the V segment lost 5 bases, leaving 4 bases of the junction unmatched. Germline V gene lookup returns CDR1 GTSNPN and CDR2 SVGIG (reference sequence). The CDR3 covers 13 residues. CDR3 in DNA: TGTGCCTGGGGGGAGGGTTCCACCGGGGAGCTGTTTTTT. As protein: CAWGEGSTGELFF.

This clone was recorded at least ten times. The chain couples TRBV7-2 to TRBJ2-7, with D perhaps TRBD1 or TRBD2 (5 bases each). The V end was cut by 4 bases, the J end by 6 bases, with 13 bases between. The CDR3 loop spans 13 amino acids. CDR1 and CDR2 from the germline V gene are SGHTA and FQGNSA. The CDR3 sequence: CASSYRRQGEQYF. CDR3 nucleotides: TGTGCCAGCAGCTATAGGAGGCAGGGCGAGCAGTACTTC.

This clone was counted ten times or more. The CDR3 here is CASSQGGLSQETQYF. Here the CDR3 DNA reads TGCGCCAGCAGCCAAGGGGGACTCTCCCAAGAGACCCAGTACTTC. V and J are TRBV4-3 and TRBJ2-5; tentative D call: TRBD2 (6 bases). Germline CDR1 reads LGHNA; CDR2 reads YSLEER. The CDR3 runs 15 residues. The V and J ends lost 1 base and 1 base respectively, with 10 bases between them.

The genes are TRBV28 and TRBJ2-7, with D unresolved. The ends were cut back, 2 bases at V and 2 bases at J, with 10 bases in the middle. The CDR3 has 14 amino acids. Germline assignment: CDR1 MDHEN and CDR2 SYDVKM. The CDR3 nucleotides read TGTGCCAGCAGTTTAATGGGGATTCCCTACGAGCAGTACTTC. This gives the protein CASSLMGIPYEQYF.

This clone was observed many times. The DNA for the CDR3 is TGTGCCAGCAGCCCCCCCGGCACCCCGGGACAGGGGAGTGATACGCAGTATTTT. As protein: CASSPPGTPGQGSDTQYF. The chain couples TRBV7-9 to TRBJ2-3; 10 bases map to TRBD1. Germline V gene lookup returns CDR1 SEHNR and CDR2 FQNEAQ (reference sequence). V shed 5 bases and J 6 bases; nucleotides not matched to a gene: 17. CDR3 size: 18 residues.

In this sample, this clone turned up many times. V usage is TRBV28 and J usage is TRBJ1-1, with unresolved D. This CDR3 comprises 13 residues. Germline V gene sequence: CDR1 MDHEN, CDR2 SYDVKM. V was clipped by 5 bases and J by 5 bases, with 12 bases between them. CDR3 DNA: TGTGCCAGCAGTGACCCCGGGGTTACTGAAGCTTTCTTT. Protein sequence: CASSDPGVTEAFF.

Notes on this clone: Compared with germline, one end of the junction differs, possibly owing to a read error. The V gene is TRBV19, the J gene TRBJ2-1; 11 bases are a match to TRBD2. Germline CDR1 and CDR2: LNHDA and SQIVND (reference sequence). There are 17 residues in the CDR3. For the CDR3, the DNA is TGTGCCAGTATTATAGGAACTAGCGGGAGAGTCTACAATGAGCAGTTCTTC. Translating gives CASIIGTSGRVYNEQFF.

This clone was found many times. CDR3 in amino acids: CASSGTPASTDTQYF. DNA for the CDR3: TGTGCCAGCAGTGGGACTCCTGCTAGCACAGATACGCAGTATTTT. The V and J genes are TRBV2 and TRBJ2-3; tentative D call: TRBD2 (5 bases). The CDR3 has 15 amino acids. The germline V gene encodes CDR1 SNHLY and CDR2 FYNNEI. V lost 4 bases and J lost 0, with 11 bases in between.

This clone has just a few counts. The chain joins TRBV28 to TRBJ2-7; 7 bases align to TRBD1. The V gene end was trimmed by 10 bases and the J gene end by 0 bases; junction bases not matched to a gene: 6. CDR1 and CDR2 (germline): MDHEN, SYDVKM. The CDR3 sequence is 13 residues long. CDR3 loop: CATRDSSSYEQYF. The DNA for the CDR3 is TGTGCCACCCGGGACAGCAGCTCCTACGAGCAGTACTTC. Together with reference TRBV28 and TRBJ2-7, the CDR3 gives the full variable domain: DVKVTQSSRYLVKRTGEKVFLECVQDMDHENMFWYRQDPGLGLRLIYFSYDVKMKEKGDIPEGYSVSREKKERFSLILESASTNQTSMYLCATRDSSSYEQYFGPGTRLTVT.

This clone has ten or more counts. This chain uses TRBV20-1 with TRBJ2-1; 7 bases map to TRBD2. This CDR3 has 11 residues. Trimming removed 5 bases from V and 5 bases from J; junction bases left unmatched: 0. Germline assignment: CDR1 DFQATT and CDR2 SNEGSKA (reference sequence). The CDR3 loop reads CSARGDNEQFF. The CDR3 DNA reads TGCAGTGCTCGGGGGGACAATGAGCAGTTCTTC.

This clone was observed at least ten times. The CDR3, as DNA: TGTGCCATCAGTGAGCCGCGGGGGGCGGGTGAGCAGTTCTTC. This translates into CAISEPRGAGEQFF. The chain recombines TRBV10-3 with TRBJ2-1; the match to TRBD2 covers 8 bases. V trimming: 2 bases; J trimming: 9 bases; junction bases outside the gene matches: 6. This CDR3 has 14 amino acids. CDR1 is ENHRY and CDR2 is SYGVKD in the germline V gene.

Ten or more counts support this clone. The sample holds other DNA sequences that translate to the same CDR3. The chain has TRBV27 and TRBJ1-6; TRBD1 aligns across 7 bases. J was trimmed by 6 bases and V by 5 bases; bases with no gene match: 10. Germline loops: CDR1 MNHEY, CDR2 SMNVEV (reference sequence). CDR3 length: 16 residues. CDR3 loop: CASSPRTGLPNSPLHF. The CDR3 DNA is TGTGCCAGCAGTCCGCGGACAGGACTTCCTAATTCACCCCTCCACTTT.

At least ten counts were recorded for this clone. V and J are TRBV6-5 and TRBJ2-2; the match to TRBD1 covers 9 bases. The germline V gene encodes CDR1 MNHEY and CDR2 SVGAGI. V dropped 3 bases and J dropped 4; count of bases not matched to a gene: 6. The CDR3 length is 16 residues. In DNA form, the CDR3 reads TGTGCCAGCAGTTATAGGACAGGGGTTGTCACCGGGGAGCTGTTTTTT. Translated, it gives CASSYRTGVVTGELFF.

This clone came up many times. A much larger clone is a single base away; this may be a read error. V is TRBV27 and J is TRBJ2-1; maybe TRBD2 (6 bases). Germline-derived CDR1 and CDR2 are MNHEY and SMNVEV (reference sequence). The germline V and J ends were trimmed by 7 bases and 8 bases, with 21 bases remaining between them. The CDR3 consists of 15 residues. DNA for the CDR3: TGTGCCAGCACCTCGACTATTACCCGGGGGTATGAGCAGTTCTTC. It codes for CASTSTITRGYEQFF.

The genes are TRBV28 and TRBJ1-5; D not resolved. The CDR3 covers 13 residues. Germline V lookup: CDR1 MDHEN, CDR2 SYDVKM. The V gene lost 5 bases and the J gene lost 7 bases, with 12 bases spanning the gap. CDR3 bases: TGTGCCAGCAGTCCAGCGGTCGGCCAGCCCCAGCATTTT. It is translated as CASSPAVGQPQHF.

This clone occurred many times. The V call is TRBV2, the J call TRBJ1-5, with D possibly matching TRBD1 (5 bases). There are 15 residues in the CDR3. The V and J ends lost 0 bases and 6 bases respectively, with 12 bases between them. CDR1 and CDR2 (germline): SNHLY, FYNNEI. The CDR3 bases are TGTGCCAGCAGTGAAGCGGGGTTGGGACGTCAGCCCCAGCATTTT. Protein product: CASSEAGLGRQPQHF.

This clone has a count of ten or more. V and J are TRBV2 and TRBJ1-1, with D hard to call. In germline, CDR1 is SNHLY, CDR2 FYNNEI. The CDR3 has 14 residues. Trimming stripped 6 bases from V and 1 base from J, with 12 bases between. This CDR3 reads CASSLGKANTEAFF. CDR3 DNA: TGTGCCAGCAGCTTAGGGAAGGCGAACACTGAAGCTTTCTTT.

The sample holds many counts of this clone. The rearrangement joins TRBV6-2 or TRBV6-3 to TRBJ2-1; D uncertain. V shed 7 bases and J shed 13 bases, with 20 bases lying between them. From germline, CDR1 is MNHEY and CDR2 SVGEGT. The CDR3 has 13 amino acids. CDR3: CASNRVSTSQQFF. The CDR3 DNA sequence: TGTGCCAGCAATCGGGTCTCTACCTCTCAACAGTTCTTC.

This clone has ten or more counts. The chain employs TRBV20-1 and TRBJ2-2; TRBD1 is a possible D gene (5 bases). Germline V lookup: CDR1 DFQATT, CDR2 SNEGSKA (reference sequence). The CDR3 length is 15 residues. With 1 base removed from V and 1 base from J, the gap between germline ends came to 10 bases. The CDR3 region has the DNA TGCAGTGCTAGAGCGGACATGGTGAACACCGGGGAGCTGTTTTTT. It specifies CSARADMVNTGELFF.

The sample holds many counts of this clone. The J gene is TRBJ2-7, the V gene TRBV18; the D gene could be TRBD1 or TRBD2 (5 bases each). There are 17 residues in the CDR3. V was cut by 6 bases and J by 0 bases, with 21 bases left in between. CDR1 is KGHSH and CDR2 is LQKENI in the germline V gene. The CDR3 coding sequence is TGTGCCAGCTCCCCAGATGACCCGGGACGTAGCTCCTACGAGCAGTACTTC. It is translated as CASSPDDPGRSSYEQYF.

This clone was recorded at least ten times. The V gene is TRBV6-1, the J gene TRBJ1-5; 10 bases align to TRBD1. The CDR3 length is 16 residues. Germline lookup yields CDR1 MNHNS and CDR2 SASEGT. With V trimmed by 6 bases and J by 4 bases, 9 bases remained unmatched. The CDR3 is CASSNPPGQGNQPQHF. DNA for the CDR3: TGTGCCAGCAGCAACCCTCCGGGACAGGGGAATCAGCCCCAGCATTTT.